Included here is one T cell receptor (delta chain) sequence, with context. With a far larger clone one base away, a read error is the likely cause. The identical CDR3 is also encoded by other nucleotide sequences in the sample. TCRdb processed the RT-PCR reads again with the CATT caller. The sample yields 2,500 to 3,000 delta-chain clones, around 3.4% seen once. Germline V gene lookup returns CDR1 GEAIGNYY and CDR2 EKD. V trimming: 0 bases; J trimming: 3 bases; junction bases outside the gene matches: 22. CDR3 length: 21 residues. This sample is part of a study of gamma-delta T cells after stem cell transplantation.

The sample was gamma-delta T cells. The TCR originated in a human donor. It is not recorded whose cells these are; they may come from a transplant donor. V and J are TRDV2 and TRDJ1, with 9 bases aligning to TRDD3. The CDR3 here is CACDTPFLLGDTGASADKLIF. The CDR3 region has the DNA TGTGCCTGTGACACCCCTTTCTTACTGGGGGACACGGGCGCGTCGGCCGATAAACTCATCTTT.